These 10 T cell receptor beta chains share one sample of origin, sequenced in a study of T cells after yellow fever vaccination. TCRdb analysed the 5' RACE reads with MiXCR anew, one entry per CDR3 protein. Found here are approximately 340,000 distinct CDR3 sequences, 8% to 10% of them singletons; the top ten hold 15% to 20%. Source: PBMCs, taken on the day of the first yellow fever vaccination. The receptors originated from a man aged 18 to 30 who received the YFV17D yellow fever vaccine.

The chain carries TRBV27 and TRBJ1-1, with D possibly being TRBD1 (5 bases). The CDR3 length is 15 residues. Per the germline V gene, CDR1 is MNHEY and CDR2 is SMNVEV (reference sequence). V was clipped by 2 bases and J by 1 base, with 11 bases between them. The CDR3 reads CASSLGAVGNTEAFF. The DNA for the CDR3 is TGTGCCAGCAGTTTAGGGGCGGTGGGGAACACTGAAGCTTTCTTT.

This clonotype was observed at least ten times. The V gene is TRBV2, the J gene TRBJ2-5; D may correspond to TRBD1 or TRBD2 (6 bases each). With 9 bases removed from V and 1 base from J, the gap between germline ends came to 12 bases. The CDR3 has 13 amino acids. Per germline, CDR1 SNHLY and CDR2 FYNNEI. The chain's CDR3 is CARARGPQETQYF. The CDR3 region has the DNA TGTGCCAGGGCACGGGGGCCCCAAGAGACCCAGTACTTC.

This clonotype was found a few times. The J gene is TRBJ2-7, the V gene TRBV20-1, with 9 nucleotides matching TRBD2. The CDR3 has 16 amino acids. Per germline, CDR1 DFQATT and CDR2 SNEGSKA (reference sequence). With 3 bases clipped from V and 0 bases from J, the junction kept 9 bases outside the gene matches. The CDR3 nucleotides are TGCAGTGCTAGTACCCCCCTAGCGGGATTCTCCTACGAGCAGTACTTC. It yields the protein CSASTPLAGFSYEQYF.

This chain links TRBV20-1 with TRBJ2-1, with D perhaps TRBD2 (6 bases). This CDR3 contains 20 residues. Trimming cost V 0 bases and J 2 bases, with 26 bases left between them. Germline values: CDR1 DFQATT, CDR2 SNEGSKA (reference sequence). As DNA, the CDR3 is TGCAGTGCTAGAGACGTCGATGGGGCGGGACTGGTTAGGACCTACAATGAGCAGTTCTTC. Translation: CSARDVDGAGLVRTYNEQFF.

V and J are TRBV7-9 and TRBJ2-7, with D unresolved. The V end was cut by 3 bases, the J end by 9 bases, with 9 bases between. The germline gives CDR1 SEHNR, CDR2 FQNEAQ (reference sequence). The CDR3 extends over 11 amino acids. CDR3 sequence: CASSLTGRQYF. As DNA, the CDR3 is TGTGCCAGCAGCTTGACGGGCCGGCAGTACTTC.

V and J are TRBV5-1 and TRBJ2-5; 7 bases match TRBD1. This CDR3 is 15 amino acids long. Germline V gene data show CDR1 as SGHRS and CDR2 as YFSETQ. V dropped 2 bases and J dropped 3; count of bases not matched to a gene: 7. CDR3 bases: TGCGCCAGCAGCTTTTCGGTAGGGGGCGAAGAGACCCAGTACTTC. It encodes CASSFSVGGEETQYF.

This clonotype was seen a handful of times. The junction and the germline gene differ at one end; a read error may be behind it. The chain couples TRBV12-3 or TRBV12-4 to TRBJ2-3, with 8 bases lining up with TRBD2. This CDR3 spans 12 amino acids. CDR3 amino acids: CASRRTSSGGGF. The CDR3 bases are TGTGCCAGCAGGCGGACCTCAAGCGGGGGAGGTTTT.

The chain uses TRBV6-1 and TRBJ2-5; 8 nucleotides align to TRBD1. V shed 7 bases and J 3 bases; nucleotides not matched to a gene: 4. The V gene's germline CDR1 is MNHNS and CDR2 SASEGT. The CDR3 covers 13 residues. The CDR3 spells CASTSTGEETQYF. The CDR3, as DNA: TGTGCCAGCACCTCGACAGGGGAAGAGACCCAGTACTTC.

This clonotype was seen a handful of times. V gene TRBV7-3 combines with J gene TRBJ1-1, with D hard to call. The CDR3 totals 12 residues. Germline-derived CDR1 and CDR2 are SGHTA and FQGTGA. Between the trimmed V and J ends, which lost 5 bases and 11 bases, there was a span of 15 bases. CDR3 sequence (DNA): TGTGCCAGCAGCATTCCGCCGGCCGCGGCTTTCTTT. It encodes CASSIPPAAAFF.

This sequence joins TRBV11-2 and TRBJ2-3; no clear D gene. V was shortened by 3 bases and J by 4 bases, with 8 bases between the two germline ends. Germline values: CDR1 SGHAT, CDR2 FQNNGV. This CDR3 region has 13 residues. CDR3 amino acids: CASSFSPPDTQYF. Here the CDR3 DNA reads TGTGCCAGCAGCTTTAGTCCCCCAGATACGCAGTATTTT.